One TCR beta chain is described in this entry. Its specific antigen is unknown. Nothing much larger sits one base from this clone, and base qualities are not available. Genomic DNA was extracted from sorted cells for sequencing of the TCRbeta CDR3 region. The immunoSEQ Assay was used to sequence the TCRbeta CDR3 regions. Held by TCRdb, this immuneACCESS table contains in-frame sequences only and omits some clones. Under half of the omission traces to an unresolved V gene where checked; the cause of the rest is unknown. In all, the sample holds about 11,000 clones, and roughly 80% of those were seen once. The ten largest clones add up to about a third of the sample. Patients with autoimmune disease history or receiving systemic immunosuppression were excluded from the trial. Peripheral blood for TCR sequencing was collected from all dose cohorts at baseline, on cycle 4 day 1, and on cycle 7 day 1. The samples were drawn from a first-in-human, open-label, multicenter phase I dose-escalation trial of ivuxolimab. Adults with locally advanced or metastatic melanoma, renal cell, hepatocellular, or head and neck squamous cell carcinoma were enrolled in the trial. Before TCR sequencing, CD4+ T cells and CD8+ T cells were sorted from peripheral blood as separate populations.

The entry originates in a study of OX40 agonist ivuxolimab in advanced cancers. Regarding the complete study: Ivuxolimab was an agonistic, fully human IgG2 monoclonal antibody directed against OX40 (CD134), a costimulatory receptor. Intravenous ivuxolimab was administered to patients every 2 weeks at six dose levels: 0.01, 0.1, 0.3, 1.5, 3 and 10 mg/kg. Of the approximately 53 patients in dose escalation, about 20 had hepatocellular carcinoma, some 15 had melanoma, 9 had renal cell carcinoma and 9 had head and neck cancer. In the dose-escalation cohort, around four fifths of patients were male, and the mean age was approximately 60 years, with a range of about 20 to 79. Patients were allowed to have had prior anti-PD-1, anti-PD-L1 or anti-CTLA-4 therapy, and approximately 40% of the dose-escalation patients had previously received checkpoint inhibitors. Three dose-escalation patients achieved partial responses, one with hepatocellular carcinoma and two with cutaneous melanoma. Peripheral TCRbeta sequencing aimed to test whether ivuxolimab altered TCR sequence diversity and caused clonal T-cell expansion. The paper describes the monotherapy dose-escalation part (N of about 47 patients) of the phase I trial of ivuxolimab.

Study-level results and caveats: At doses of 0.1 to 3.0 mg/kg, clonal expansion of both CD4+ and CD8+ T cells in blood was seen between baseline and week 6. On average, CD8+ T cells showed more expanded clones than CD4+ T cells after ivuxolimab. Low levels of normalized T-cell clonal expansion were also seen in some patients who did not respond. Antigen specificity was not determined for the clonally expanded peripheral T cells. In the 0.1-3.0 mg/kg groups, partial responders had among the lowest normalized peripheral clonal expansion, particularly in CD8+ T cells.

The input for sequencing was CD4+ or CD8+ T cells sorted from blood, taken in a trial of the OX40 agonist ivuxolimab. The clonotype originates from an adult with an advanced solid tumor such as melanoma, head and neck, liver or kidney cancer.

The nucleotide sequence reads as follows: TGTGCCAGTAGTATTTATTTCTCCTACGAGCAGTACTTC. This sequence encodes CASSIYFSYEQYF. The chain is made from TRBV19 and TRBJ2-7, with no reliable assignment of the D segment. Trimming takes 3 bases from V and 0 bases from J, and the germline ends sit 6 bases apart. The CDR3, cysteine through phenylalanine, is 13 amino acids long. The sequence is cut down to CDR3 DNA, 39 bases in frame from base 1. The germline V gene (reference sequence) sets CDR1 to LNHDA and CDR2 to SQIVND.